A selection of T cell receptor beta chains follows, all from one sample in a study of blood T cell repertoires in COVID-19. TCRdb keeps only in-frame clones here, not all; method: immunoSEQ multiplex PCR. This sample carries about 260,000 clones, about 87% of them seen once, and the ten largest clones take over 1%. Specimen: PBMCs or T cells enriched from blood (not recorded which). These receptors all come from a woman aged 40 to 55 with acute COVID-19. The conserved cysteine and the conserved F or W are not part of the CDR3 here. The order of the fields is V gene, clone size, CDR3 protein. Only some rows state a clone size, as once, few, many or a class for expanded clones.

v_call: TRBV28
clone_size: -
cdr3_aa: ASRGTNTEAF

v_call: TRBV13
clone_size: -
cdr3_aa: ASSSRGTGKSQPQH

v_call: TRBV5-4
clone_size: -
cdr3_aa: ASSSPEQGSVYGYT

v_call: TRBV16
clone_size: -
cdr3_aa: ASSQSGQGNEKLF

v_call: TRBV7-8
clone_size: -
cdr3_aa: ASSSGNTGELF

v_call: TRBV5-4
clone_size: -
cdr3_aa: ASSLGQNLMNTEAF

v_call: TRBV2
clone_size: -
cdr3_aa: ASSASNQPQH

v_call: TRBV2
clone_size: -
cdr3_aa: ASSQGARSQPQH

v_call: TRBV4-3
clone_size: few
cdr3_aa: ASSQEGRGPRDEKLF

v_call: TRBV19
clone_size: -
cdr3_aa: ASSPTGVDYGYT

v_call: TRBV28
clone_size: -
cdr3_aa: ASSIGTGVEGYT

v_call: TRBV2
clone_size: -
cdr3_aa: ASRSGLYNEQF

v_call: TRBV15
clone_size: -
cdr3_aa: ATSRPPGVGISPLH

v_call: TRBV24-1
clone_size: -
cdr3_aa: ATSDQTSGRGADTQY

v_call: TRBV12-3/TRBV12-4
clone_size: -
cdr3_aa: ASSVNSDYGYT

v_call: TRBV11-2
clone_size: -
cdr3_aa: ASSLWGDYYNEQF

v_call: TRBV24-1
clone_size: once
cdr3_aa: ATSISGSAAGELF

v_call: TRBV7-7
clone_size: -
cdr3_aa: ASSLRSMGSGRNEQF

v_call: TRBV18
clone_size: -
cdr3_aa: ASSPPSGRANNEQF

v_call: TRBV7-2
clone_size: -
cdr3_aa: ASSLGGLSNQPQH

v_call: TRBV5-4
clone_size: -
cdr3_aa: ASRGGLTQQETQY

v_call: TRBV10-3
clone_size: few
cdr3_aa: AISDPPDRINSPLH

v_call: TRBV7-9
clone_size: -
cdr3_aa: ASSYSGAAADTQY

v_call: TRBV6-5
clone_size: few
cdr3_aa: ASKKGGGGTEAF

v_call: TRBV2
clone_size: once
cdr3_aa: ASSGRREAGELF

v_call: TRBV9
clone_size: -
cdr3_aa: ASSDTSSVQY

v_call: TRBV7-8
clone_size: -
cdr3_aa: ASRDRYSYEQY

v_call: TRBV2
clone_size: -
cdr3_aa: ASSEGQGVWTGELF

v_call: TRBV24-1
clone_size: once
cdr3_aa: ATSDLTPSTGEF

v_call: TRBV5-1
clone_size: -
cdr3_aa: ASSPGLAGETQY

v_call: TRBV7-8
clone_size: -
cdr3_aa: ASSFSGTGAGNTIY

v_call: TRBV7-9
clone_size: -
cdr3_aa: ASSLDVTGGYT

v_call: TRBV7-6
clone_size: -
cdr3_aa: ASRGGIAGAYNEQF

v_call: TRBV5-1
clone_size: -
cdr3_aa: ASSLVSGGDQPQH

v_call: TRBV21-1
clone_size: -
cdr3_aa: ASSGRETGGLGEKLF

v_call: TRBV18
clone_size: once
cdr3_aa: ASSADRNQPQH

v_call: TRBV6-1
clone_size: -
cdr3_aa: ASSEGLAIYEQY

v_call: TRBV3-1/TRBV3-2
clone_size: -
cdr3_aa: ASIQLGGADGYT